A selection of T cell receptor beta chains follows, all from one sample in a study of response to subunit inactivated influenza vaccine. From the RT-PCR reads, TCRdb called clonotypes with MiXCR, one entry per CDR3 protein. The table has fewer than 600,000 distinct CDR3 sequences, 7.2% seen once. The source was PBMCs from blood, collected about 23 months after vaccination. The receptor source for this set is a man aged 45 to 70 who received an inactivated influenza vaccine. The CDR3 runs from the conserved cysteine through the conserved F or W. Fields, in order: V gene, J gene, CDR3 length, clone size, CDR3 protein. Part of the rows lack a size; the others show once, few, many or a class for expanded clones.

V: TRBV25-1; J: TRBJ2-1; length: 14; size: many; CDR3: CASSEYIRGAPQFF
V: TRBV7-2; J: TRBJ2-5; length: 15; size: few; CDR3: CASSLAGGPWETQYF
V: TRBV12-3/TRBV12-4; J: TRBJ2-2; length: 14; size: few; CDR3: CASSLQGPTGELFF
V: TRBV10-3; J: TRBJ2-3; length: 14; size: many; CDR3: CAISANRAADTQYF
V: TRBV11-2; J: TRBJ2-1; length: 14; size: many; CDR3: CASRGLGFYNEQFF
V: TRBV20-1; J: TRBJ2-4; length: 15; size: few; CDR3: CSARGPGGAGDIQYF
V: TRBV7-8; J: TRBJ2-7; length: 14; size: many; CDR3: CASSLAPERYEQYF
V: TRBV6-2/TRBV6-3; J: TRBJ2-1; length: 12; size: many; CDR3: CASSYRHNEQFF
V: TRBV6-9; J: TRBJ2-2; length: 16; size: many; CDR3: CASSYWPGANTGELFF
V: TRBV9; J: TRBJ2-6; length: 15; size: -; CDR3: CASSGQGTGANVLTF
V: TRBV5-1; J: TRBJ2-7; length: 17; size: few; CDR3: CATTSAPLGQGPGEQYF
V: TRBV25-1; J: TRBJ2-7; length: 12; size: -; CDR3: CASSDPGGEQYF
V: TRBV7-9; J: TRBJ2-3; length: 15; size: many; CDR3: CASSLGLAVLDTQYF
V: TRBV24-1; J: TRBJ1-1; length: 12; size: many; CDR3: CATSSTGSEAFF
V: TRBV7-2; J: TRBJ2-7; length: 14; size: few; CDR3: CASSLQTANYEQYF
V: TRBV24-1; J: TRBJ2-1; length: 12; size: -; CDR3: CATSAPGREQFF
V: TRBV5-6; J: TRBJ2-2; length: 15; size: few; CDR3: CASSLGDLNTGELFF
V: TRBV7-8; J: TRBJ2-1; length: 15; size: many; CDR3: CASSTRGSSYNEQFF
V: TRBV20-1; J: TRBJ1-4; length: 13; size: few; CDR3: CSAQRDVREKLFF
V: TRBV5-1; J: TRBJ1-5; length: 15; size: many; CDR3: CASRPDSYSNQPQHF
V: TRBV10-3; J: TRBJ2-3; length: 16; size: few; CDR3: CAISESPGLGPDTQYF
V: TRBV3-1; J: TRBJ2-1; length: 13; size: few; CDR3: CATSGQGNIEQFF
V: TRBV28; J: TRBJ2-1; length: 15; size: -; CDR3: CASSSGLSMNNEQFF
V: TRBV2; J: TRBJ2-2; length: 14; size: many; CDR3: CASQGRENTGELFF
V: TRBV4-2; J: TRBJ2-2; length: 12; size: -; CDR3: CASSQERGELFF
V: TRBV7-2; J: TRBJ2-5; length: 13; size: many; CDR3: CASSRSTQETQYF
V: TRBV9; J: TRBJ2-1; length: 16; size: few; CDR3: CASSVGGGRVNNEQFF
V: TRBV27; J: TRBJ2-5; length: 14; size: many; CDR3: CASSFGTAEETQYF
V: TRBV7-2; J: TRBJ2-1; length: 15; size: -; CDR3: CASSLGTSGTNEQFF
V: TRBV28; J: TRBJ2-1; length: 16; size: -; CDR3: CASTRPTGGVYNEQFF
V: TRBV2; J: TRBJ2-1; length: 14; size: many; CDR3: CASPGTSNDNEQFF
V: TRBV9; J: TRBJ2-2; length: 16; size: -; CDR3: CASSVASGGSPGELFF
V: TRBV4-3; J: TRBJ2-1; length: 15; size: few; CDR3: CASSQGVTSGFEQFF
V: TRBV9; J: TRBJ1-6; length: 16; size: few; CDR3: CASSAGTGGCNSPLHF
V: TRBV3-1; J: TRBJ1-1; length: 14; size: many; CDR3: CASSQESRLAEAFF
V: TRBV29-1; J: TRBJ2-2; length: 16; size: many; CDR3: CSVEEKKRGNTGELFF
V: TRBV20-1; J: TRBJ1-2; length: 12; size: many; CDR3: CSARDINYGYTF
V: TRBV20-1; J: TRBJ1-1; length: 13; size: -; CDR3: CSTPLRGDTEAFF
V: TRBV12-5; J: TRBJ2-2; length: 15; size: few; CDR3: CASGLEGGYTGELFF
V: TRBV12-3/TRBV12-4; J: TRBJ2-7; length: 13; size: few; CDR3: CASRSTGHYEQYF
V: TRBV2; J: TRBJ1-1; length: 15; size: -; CDR3: CASRKYLVGKGEAFF
V: TRBV10-2; J: TRBJ2-7; length: 14; size: few; CDR3: CASSDPGHLYEQYF
V: TRBV7-2; J: TRBJ2-2; length: 16; size: few; CDR3: CASSRGTSGTGGELFF
V: TRBV6-5; J: TRBJ2-1; length: 16; size: few; CDR3: CASSYSRTSGRGEQFF
V: TRBV20-1; J: TRBJ2-1; length: 14; size: few; CDR3: CSAGAGATYNEQFF
V: TRBV5-5; J: TRBJ1-2; length: 15; size: few; CDR3: CASSWRDILIGDYTF
V: TRBV20-1; J: TRBJ2-1; length: 14; size: once; CDR3: CSARTGGLDNEQFF
V: TRBV20-1; J: TRBJ2-1; length: 17; size: few; CDR3: CSARAGTSGSVNNEQFF
V: TRBV5-5; J: TRBJ2-1; length: 18; size: many; CDR3: CASSFGLAGVGSYNEQFF
V: TRBV20-1; J: TRBJ2-1; length: 16; size: many; CDR3: CSARDPGTSGRNEQFF
V: TRBV7-9; J: TRBJ2-7; length: 13; size: many; CDR3: CASSLGQVSEQYF
V: TRBV3-1; J: TRBJ2-3; length: 17; size: -; CDR3: CASSQDLYVESTDTQYF
V: TRBV4-3; J: TRBJ1-2; length: 15; size: few; CDR3: CASSQSGTANYGYTF
V: TRBV9; J: TRBJ1-6; length: 13; size: few; CDR3: CASSTGLSPPLHF
V: TRBV3-1; J: TRBJ1-1; length: 14; size: -; CDR3: CASSHLQVTTEAFF